A single T cell receptor (beta chain) is shown here with its context. This record belongs to a study of technical replicates of blood from several donors. CDR3 size: 14 residues. Deletions cut 5 bases from V and 6 bases from J, with 13 bases between. Germline V gene data show CDR1 as SGHAT and CDR2 as FQNNGV. Profiling relied on immunoSEQ multiplex PCR, and the TCRdb table lists in-frame clones only, not all of them. The profile shows approximately 73,000 clones, roughly 93% of them singletons. Sequences were obtained from T cells isolated from PBMCs. The clonotype originates from a human donor in good health. The chain links TRBV11-2 to TRBJ1-4; tentative D call: TRBD1 (5 bases). CDR3 region: CASSQQSGHEKLFF. CDR3 nucleotides: TGTGCCAGCAGCCAGCAGTCAGGGCATGAAAAACTGTTTTTT. Combining the CDR3 with reference TRBV11-2 and TRBJ1-4 gives the whole variable domain EAGVAQSPRYKIIEKRQSVAFWCNPISGHATLYWYQQILGQGPKLLIQFQNNGVVDDSQLPKDRFSAERLKGVDSTLKIQPAKLEDSAVYLCASSQQSGHEKLFFGSGTQLSVL.